Below are 9 T cell receptor beta chains sequenced from a single sample in a study of technical replicates of blood from a handful of donors. The assay was immunoSEQ multiplex PCR, and TCRdb's table has in-frame clones only and misses some. Of approximately 50,000 clones in the sample, 86% were seen once. The sequencing input was PBMCs. All receptors come from a human donor in good health. Some clones in this sample may be carry-over from other donors' samples.

This rearrangement joins TRBV7-2 to TRBJ2-2; TRBD1 aligns across 10 bases. J gave up 1 base and V 5 bases, and 4 bases lay outside the gene matches. Germline V gives CDR1 SGHTA, CDR2 FQGNSA. The length of the CDR3 is 16 residues. The CDR3 nucleotides read TGTGCCAGCAGCCCACGGACAGGGGGGAACACCGGGGAGCTGTTTTTT. Translated: CASSPRTGGNTGELFF.

V usage is TRBV2 and J usage is TRBJ1-3, with 7 bases identical to TRBD1. J lost 4 bases, V lost 5 bases, and 8 bases had no gene match. This CDR3 has 15 residues. The V gene's germline CDR1 is SNHLY and CDR2 FYNNEI. The CDR3 reads CASSSGDRDGNTIYF. The CDR3, as DNA: TGTGCCAGCAGTTCGGGAGACAGGGACGGAAACACCATATATTTT.

V is TRBV27 and J is TRBJ1-6, with no clear D. The CDR3 is 15 amino acids. The V gene's germline CDR1 is MNHEY and CDR2 SMNVEV (reference sequence). Trimming shortened V by 4 bases and J by 4 bases, and 11 bases separated the two germline ends. CDR3 sequence reads: CASSSGREYNSPLHF. DNA for the CDR3: TGTGCCAGCAGTTCCGGACGGGAATATAATTCACCCCTCCACTTT.

The chain has TRBV2 and TRBJ1-6; no clear D gene. V shed 7 bases and J shed 7 bases, with 5 bases lying between them. This CDR3 spans 11 amino acids. Germline V lookup: CDR1 SNHLY, CDR2 FYNNEI. CDR3 bases: TGTGCCAGCAACGGGAATTCACCCCTCCACTTT. Translated: CASNGNSPLHF.

The chain carries TRBV6-1 and TRBJ1-4; 7 positions agree with TRBD1. V trimming: 6 bases; J trimming: 0 bases; junction bases outside the gene matches: 4. The CDR3 has 15 amino acids. Germline V CDR1 and CDR2: MNHNS, SASEGT. DNA for the CDR3: TGTGCCAGCAGCCCTACAGGGGCAACTAATGAAAAACTGTTTTTT. Its translation: CASSPTGATNEKLFF.

The table lists this clone with a count of one. The chain combines TRBV7-2 with TRBJ2-2, with D possibly matching TRBD2 (6 bases). CDR1 SGHTA and CDR2 FQGNSA come from the germline V gene. The length of the CDR3 is 15 residues. Trimming left V 4 bases short and J 0 bases short, with 9 bases between. The CDR3 DNA is TGTGCCAGCAGCTCGGGACTGGCGAACACCGGGGAGCTGTTTTTT. This translates into CASSSGLANTGELFF.

The chain employs TRBV5-1 and TRBJ1-4, with D uncertain. The CDR3 sequence is 16 residues long. The V end lost 4 bases, the J end lost 4 bases, and 17 bases lay between the germline ends. Germline assignment: CDR1 SGHRS and CDR2 YFSETQ. The CDR3 nucleotides are TGCGCCAGCAGCCGCGTTCTTAGCGGGGATAATGAAAAACTGTTTTTT. Translated: CASSRVLSGDNEKLFF. Based on the CDR3 plus reference TRBV5-1 and TRBJ1-4, the full variable domain is KAGVTQTPRYLIKTRGQQVTLSCSPISGHRSVSWYQQTPGQGLQFLFEYFSETQRNKGNFPGRFSGRQFSNSRSEMNVSTLELGDSALYLCASSRVLSGDNEKLFFGSGTQLSVL.

V usage is TRBV9 and J usage is TRBJ2-7; unclear D gene. The V end lost 4 bases, the J end lost 5 bases, and 16 bases lay between the germline ends. Germline V CDR1 and CDR2: SGDLS, YYNGEE. CDR3 length: 14 residues. The CDR3 nucleotides read TGTGCCAGCAGCCCCTCGCTTCAGGAAAACGAGCAGTACTTC. This gives the protein CASSPSLQENEQYF. Drawing the rest from reference TRBV9 and TRBJ2-7, the complete variable domain is DSGVTQTPKHLITATGQRVTLRCSPRSGDLSVYWYQQSLDQGLQFLIQYYNGEERAKGNILERFSAQQFPDLHSELNLSSLELGDSALYFCASSPSLQENEQYFGPGTRLTVT.

The rearrangement uses TRBV9 and TRBJ2-7, with 13 bases lining up with TRBD2. This CDR3 spans 17 amino acids. The germline V gene encodes CDR1 SGDLS and CDR2 YYNGEE. V lost 4 bases, J lost 6 bases, and 13 bases stayed unmatched. The CDR3 loop reads CASSPEGLAGPMSEQYF. CDR3 DNA sequence: TGTGCCAGCAGCCCAGAGGGACTAGCGGGACCTATGTCCGAGCAGTACTTC.